This T cell receptor beta chain emerged from a study of shared clonotypes between healthy human individuals. Notes on this clone: Its target is unknown.

The CDR3 runs 11 residues. CDR1 is GTSNPN and CDR2 is SVGIG in the germline V gene (reference sequence). Every immunoSEQ plate was one replicate of a subset's evenly spread DNA. Libraries were prepared by immunoSEQ multiplex PCR; TCRdb keeps only in-frame clonotypes and omits some of them. The sample consists of just over 2,000,000 clones, roughly 94% of them appearing once. Study-wide results and caveats: Unshared clonotypes carried lower generation probabilities than those common to all four donors.

Donors had no recently reported acute infections or vaccinations and were HIV-negative. Sequencing was carried out using naive CD4+ T cells sorted from blood. Subset noted: CD45RA+ positively selected. The J gene is TRBJ1-4, the V gene TRBV30, with D uncertain. The receptor's source is a man in his late teens or twenties in good health. CDR3 amino acids: CAGEYNEKLFF. For the CDR3, the DNA is TGTGCTGGGGAGTATAATGAAAAACTGTTTTTT. The full variable domain, with the rest looked up from reference TRBV30 and TRBJ1-4, is SQTIHQWPATLVQPVGSPLSLECTVEGTSNPNLYWYRQAAGRGLQLLFYSVGIGQISSEVPQNLSASRPQDRQFILSSKKLLLSDSGFYLCAGEYNEKLFFGSGTQLSVL.